The entry below gives a single T cell receptor (beta chain) sequence along with its context. J lost 2 bases, V lost 5 bases, and 7 bases had no gene match. Germline-derived CDR1 and CDR2 are MNHEY and SVGEGT. The CDR3 sequence is 16 residues long. The sample belongs to a study of blood T cell repertoires in COVID-19. About the research overall: Acute and convalescent COVID-19 specimens originated in the United States, Italy and Spain. From T cells, B-cell-depleted T cells, or PBMCs came the material, which was cDNA or gDNA.

One Seattle source followed patients from active infection through their disease course. Source study methods: For nucleated cells, counts were estimated from reference gene primer amplification. Sequencing used immunoSEQ multiplex PCR; TCRdb keeps in-frame clones, though not all of them. V, J and clone size were drawn from that table, and D and trimming were deduced from the DNA. The sample lists 200,000 to 300,000 clones, 85% to 90% occurring once. Sequencing input: peripheral blood. The sequence was obtained from a woman aged 55-69 years with COVID-19, enrolled during active disease. The genes are TRBV6-2 or TRBV6-3 and TRBJ2-3; TRBD2 matches 10 bases. Here the CDR3 DNA reads TGTGCCAGCAGTCACCCACTAGCGGGGTCCACAGATACGCAGTATTTT. This encodes CASSHPLAGSTDTQYF.